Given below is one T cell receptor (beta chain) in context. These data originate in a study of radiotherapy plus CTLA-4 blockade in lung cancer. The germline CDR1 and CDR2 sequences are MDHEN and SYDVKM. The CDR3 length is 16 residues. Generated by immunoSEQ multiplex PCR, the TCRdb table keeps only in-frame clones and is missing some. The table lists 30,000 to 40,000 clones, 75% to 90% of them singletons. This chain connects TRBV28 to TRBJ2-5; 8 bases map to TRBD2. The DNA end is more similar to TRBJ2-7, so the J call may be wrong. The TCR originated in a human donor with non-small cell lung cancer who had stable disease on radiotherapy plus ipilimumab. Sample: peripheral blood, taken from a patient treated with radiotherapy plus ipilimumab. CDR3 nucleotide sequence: TGTGCCAGCAGAACTACTACTAGCGGAAGACCCTACGAGCAGTACTTC. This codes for CASRTTTSGRPYEQYF.